The source of this T cell receptor beta chain is a study of STAT3 mutations in large granular lymphocyte leukemia. Across the whole study: More than half of T-LGLL patients received immunosuppressive therapy.

Trimming left V 5 bases short and J 8 bases short, with 15 bases between. The CDR3 extends over 13 amino acids. In germline, CDR1 is WSHSY, CDR2 SAAADI. TCRdb keeps only in-frame clones here, not all; method: immunoSEQ multiplex PCR. The sample carries tens of thousands of clones, 86% recorded once. This clone was observed a few times. The target antigen is unknown. The study's findings and limits: In several patients, dominant TCR clone burden exceeded STAT3 mutant burden, suggesting STAT3 mutation arose secondarily. Every T-cell large granular lymphocyte leukemia patient had at least one immunodominant TCR beta clonotype. Some patients had persisting codominant clonotypes that could mask small clones. Samples missed the first appearance of the clone.

This sequence was found in a man in his sixties with T-cell large granular lymphocyte leukemia. Some clones in this sample may be carry-over from other donors' samples. This chain uses TRBV10-2 with TRBJ1-2, with D perhaps TRBD1 (6 bases). Material for sequencing was peripheral blood mononuclear cells. This CDR3 reads CASSSQGVWGYTF. The CDR3, as DNA: TGCGCCAGCAGTTCACAGGGAGTATGGGGCTACACCTTC.